This T cell receptor beta chain was identified in a study of cytomegalovirus exposure and HLA in healthy donors (dated by TCRdb to between 2016 and 2019). General notes on the study: In an earlier analysis of 587 of the donors, approximately 260 Gb of sequence data and approximately 100 million unique TCR beta sequences from 150 million to 200 million T cells were reported. An early release that covered 500 to 800 HLA-typed donors contained about 300 gigabases of sequencing data and some 87 million unique TCR sequences. Of the 350 to 400 genotyped donors, 65% to 90% fell in the genetic ancestry cluster associated with self-reported Caucasian donors. The study was designed to test whether signatures of past pathogen exposure could be identified by cataloging public T cell receptors. The study profiled the T cell repertoires of around 700 subjects by immunosequencing and related them to cytomegalovirus serostatus. Besides the first cohort of around 670 subjects, a separate validation cohort made up of roughly 120 different subjects was used. The study combined high-throughput TCR immunosequencing, statistical association of individual TCRs with disease status, and machine learning to predict cytomegalovirus infection status. A later analysis re-analyzed previously published TCR beta repertoires from hundreds of donors and added high-resolution HLA genotyping to study TCR occurrence patterns. The later analysis used no new phenotypic data to find candidate immune exposures, relying instead on TCR beta sequences and their occurrence across donors. An earlier analysis of about 600 of the donors used high-throughput TCR beta sequencing to judge whether each TCR beta V gene segment behaved as functional or pseudogenic. Donor age, sex, ethnicity and CMV serostatus were compiled together with the repertoire data. In a later genetic analysis, genome-wide SNP genotypes for 398 of the 666 donors were used, and that subset was treated as a discovery cohort. All discovery cohort repertoires had been generated using a single sequencing platform. Both class I and class II loci were covered by HLA typing, at four-digit resolution. The number of donors typed differed by locus, with about 629-640 for A, B, C, DRB1 and DQB1, over 500 for DQA1, 606 for DPA1, and around 460 for DPB1. Several DR-DQ haplotypes were treated as single units for association and clustering because of strong linkage in the cohort. Across under 500 genotyped donors of the cohort, an average of 235,054 unique TCR beta nucleotide sequences per donor were sequenced, and approximately 17% of those sequences were non-productive.

Trimming removed 6 bases from V and 4 bases from J; the gene matches leave 9 bases unexplained. CDR1 SGHAT and CDR2 FQNNGV are derived from the germline V gene. The CDR3 measures 15 amino acids from cysteine to phenylalanine. The DNA shown is the 45-base CDR3, in frame from base 1. Study-wide conclusions, independent of this receptor: In the study, 150 to 200 TCR beta chains were listed as associated with cytomegalovirus. A cluster of highly shared sequence variants was judged likely to be a technical artifact of the sequencing pipeline. In vitro tests confirmed that a few of the cytomegalovirus-associated TCR beta chains recognize cytomegalovirus antigens. Broadly in line with IMGT annotations, most TCR beta V segments showed up in productive rearrangements about 87% or about 30% of the time in an earlier analysis of approximately 600 of the donors. Linkage disequilibrium might explain the correlated functional status among segregating V segments, but an unknown experimental factor could not be excluded. In a later analysis, HLA-associated TCR beta chains showed more clonal expansion and lower generation probabilities than non-associated chains that were equally common. In a later genetic analysis, a missense DCLRE1C variant was associated with V-gene and J-gene trimming of TCR beta chains, and the association was replicated in an independent cohort. In a later analysis, several top co-occurrence clusters were reported to appear linked to parvovirus B19, influenza, CMV and Epstein-Barr virus. In a later analysis, the rate of TCR association differed among HLA loci, with DRB1 alleles having the most associated TCRs and HLA-C alleles having the fewest. The earlier analysis of 450 to 700 of the donors excluded roughly 17 rarely observed V segments, including chromosome 9 orphons, because counts were too low. In a later analysis, some 17,000 TCR beta sequences were associated with specific HLA alleles at a false discovery rate of 0.05. The cohort was sequenced for TCR beta chains only, and without alpha or paired-chain data the features that could be detected were limited. The 87-base-pair reads could not distinguish some IMGT-functional V segments, including TRBV6-2 and TRBV6-3, so those segments were excluded. According to the authors, the approach could potentially be generalized to other disease states and immunological phenotypes. Across donors, most TCR sequences were observed very rarely, whereas some public TCRs were present in many individuals. In a later genetic analysis, fewer N-insertions in productive TCRs were reported among donors in an Asian-associated ancestry cluster than the 666-donor mean. Immune exposure information for the cohort was limited to CMV serostatus. Cytomegalovirus status was reported to be diagnosed by the classifier with high specificity and sensitivity in both the original and validation cohorts. A further reported finding was that TCR beta sequences accurately predicted the HLA-A and HLA-B alleles for most subjects in the first cohort. According to a later analysis, most CMV-associated TCR beta chains appeared to be HLA-restricted, and the HLA associations seemed to be driven largely by CMV exposure. Strong co-occurrence of HLA alleles, especially DR and DQ, made assigning TCR associations to individual alleles difficult. Presence/absence analyses assumed roughly uniform sequencing depth across donors, an assumption that may not hold. Because HLA typing was missing for some donors at each locus, association tests included only the typed subset.

The method was the immunoSEQ multiplex PCR assay. For the multiplex PCR, a mixture combining 60 forward primers for TCR Vbeta segments and 13 reverse primers for TCR Jbeta segments was used. A multiplex PCR assay on genomic DNA amplified the CDR3 region of rearranged TCR beta genes. Amplified TCR beta libraries were sequenced as 87-base-pair reads on the Illumina HiSeq System. Under the source paper's analysis protocol: Across the 500 to 750 repertoires, a later analysis counted some 80 million unique TCR beta chains, approximately 10 million of which were shared by at least two donors. Raw reads were error-corrected and collapsed into unique sequences by a nearest-neighbor algorithm in which closely related sequences were merged to remove PCR and sequencing errors. CDR3 sequences were aligned to IMGT reference sequences to assign V, D and J gene segments. For a sequence to be retained, a match of at least six nucleotides was required to both a V gene segment and a J gene segment. Rearrangements were called productive when the CDR3 lacked stop codons and stayed in frame with V and J; all others were non-productive. CDR3 was defined by IMGT convention, running from the second conserved V-encoded cysteine to the conserved J-encoded phenylalanine. Sequences without an unambiguous match to a single V gene segment were excluded from the earlier analysis of almost 600 of the donors. An earlier analysis of a few hundred of the donors called V segments functional above 56.7% productive rearrangements and segregating when the between-donor standard deviation exceeded 5%. A statistical classification framework was built to diagnose cytomegalovirus status from the catalog of TCR beta chain sequences. In a later analysis, V and J genes were assigned by comparing TCR nucleotide sequences against IMGT/GENE-DB human TR gene sequences. A later analysis assigned CDR3 sequences and most-parsimonious VDJ recombination scenarios with the TCRdist pipeline. A later analysis defined each TCR beta chain by its CDR3 amino acid sequence plus V-gene family, and excluded reads lacking a unique V-gene family. To address suspected cross-contamination and a sequencing artifact, a later analysis removed roughly 580 highly shared, low-generation-probability nucleotide sequences. In a later analysis, a clonal expansion index was calculated for each public chain from normalized within-repertoire ranks of inferred template counts. In a later analysis, generation probabilities were computed with a VDJ recombination model fitted to out-of-frame rearrangements, and the resulting probabilities were checked against IGoR. In a later analysis, hypergeometric tests were used to score TCR-TCR, TCR-HLA and TCR-CMV co-occurrence, with a repertoire-size bias correction applied to TCR pairs. False discovery rates were estimated in a later analysis by permuting HLA or CMV assignments 20 times. A later analysis grouped co-occurring TCRs with DBSCAN, adding TCRdist sequence similarity when clustering within HLA-allele-positive subsets. For co-occurrence clustering, repertoires with fewer than 30,000 or more than 120,000 public chains were excluded, along with four to six repertoires with anomalous nucleotide sharing. What TCRdb holds here is the immuneACCESS table cut down to in-frame rearrangements. Part of the clones is not present; checked against another copy, under half of the missing clones reflect an unresolved V gene, and the others are unexplained. V and J calls and clone size come straight from that table; D and trimming were deduced from the DNA. The sample table shows approximately 130,000 clones, and approximately 86% are seen once. The ten largest make up roughly 1.8% of the sample.

Concerning this clone itself: The target of this receptor is not known. Base qualities are not at hand, and no much larger clone is one base apart.

In total, over 600 healthy bone marrow donors made up the cohort. At the time of sampling, all cohort members were nominally healthy, though unrecorded immune exposures were likely present. The donor was CMV seronegative and was included in the group of over 300 seronegative cohort members. Every donor gave a peripheral blood sample, and the peripheral blood mononuclear cells from that sample were used for TCR beta sequencing. Genomic DNA extraction from the blood cell samples was performed with the Qiagen DNeasy Blood Extraction Kit. Material: PBMCs. This chain joins TRBV11-2 to TRBJ1-1; 9 bases in the middle match TRBD1. The clonotype originates from a boy aged 5 to 17 in good health and CMV-seronegative. This receptor carries the CDR3 CASSSGTGWSTEAFF. The DNA sequence follows: TGTGCCAGCAGTTCCGGGACAGGGTGGAGCACTGAAGCTTTCTTT. Full variable domain (CDR3 extended with the reference TRBV11-2 and TRBJ1-1 proteins): EAGVAQSPRYKIIEKRQSVAFWCNPISGHATLYWYQQILGQGPKLLIQFQNNGVVDDSQLPKDRFSAERLKGVDSTLKIQPAKLEDSAVYLCASSSGTGWSTEAFFGQGTRLTVV.